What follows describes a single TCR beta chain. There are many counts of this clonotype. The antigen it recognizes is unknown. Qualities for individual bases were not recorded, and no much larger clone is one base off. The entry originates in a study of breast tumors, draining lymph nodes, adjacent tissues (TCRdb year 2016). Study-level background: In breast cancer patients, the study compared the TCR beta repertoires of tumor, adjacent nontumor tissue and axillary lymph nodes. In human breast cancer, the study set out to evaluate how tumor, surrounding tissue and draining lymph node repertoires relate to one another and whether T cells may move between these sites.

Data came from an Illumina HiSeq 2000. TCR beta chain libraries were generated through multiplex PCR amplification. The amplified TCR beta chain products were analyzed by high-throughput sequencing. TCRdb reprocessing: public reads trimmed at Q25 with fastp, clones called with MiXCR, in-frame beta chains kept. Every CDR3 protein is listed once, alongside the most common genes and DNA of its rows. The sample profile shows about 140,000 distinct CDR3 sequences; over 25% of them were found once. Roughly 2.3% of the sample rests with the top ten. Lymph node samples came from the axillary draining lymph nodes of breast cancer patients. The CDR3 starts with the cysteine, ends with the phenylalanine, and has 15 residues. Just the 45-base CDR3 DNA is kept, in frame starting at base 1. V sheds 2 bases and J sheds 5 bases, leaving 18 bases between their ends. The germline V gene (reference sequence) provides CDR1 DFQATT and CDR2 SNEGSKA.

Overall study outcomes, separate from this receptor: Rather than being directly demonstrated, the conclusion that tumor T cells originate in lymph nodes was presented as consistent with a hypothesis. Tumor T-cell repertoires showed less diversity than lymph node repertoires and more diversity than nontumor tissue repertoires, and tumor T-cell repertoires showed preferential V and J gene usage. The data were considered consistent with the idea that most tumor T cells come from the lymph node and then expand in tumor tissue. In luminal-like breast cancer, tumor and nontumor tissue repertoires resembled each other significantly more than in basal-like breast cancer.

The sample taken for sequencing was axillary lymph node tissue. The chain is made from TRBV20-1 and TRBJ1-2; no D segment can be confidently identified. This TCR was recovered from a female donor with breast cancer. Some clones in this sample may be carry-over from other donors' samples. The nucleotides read TGCAGTGCTAGAAGTTGGGAGGGATCGGGGTATGGCTACACCTTC. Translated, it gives CSARSWEGSGYGYTF.